The entry below describes one T cell receptor beta chain. Its target is not known. The data derive from a study of lymphopenia after photon versus proton radiotherapy. Study outcomes and limitations: A bigger post-nadir fall in TCR diversity correlated inversely with survival time in deceased patients. Photon-treated patients lost naive T cells and TCR diversity; proton-treated stayed stable. After lymphocyte nadir, photon-treated repertoires showed oligoclonal expansion, especially CD8+ Temra.

Method: immunoSEQ multiplex PCR; TCRdb's copy keeps in-frame clones and lacks some. The data show over 35,000 clones, with 86% seen just once and over 9% held by the top ten. Sequencing was performed on peripheral blood, taken from a patient treated with proton-based radiotherapy. The sequence was collected from an older woman with pancreatic cancer. Some clones in this sample may be carry-over from other donors' samples.

The chain's CDR3 is CAISRLRERESYNEQFF. The CDR3 coding sequence is TGTGCCATCAGTCGCCTGAGGGAGCGGGAGAGCTACAATGAGCAGTTCTTC. V usage is TRBV10-3 and J usage is TRBJ2-1; TRBD2 matches at 8 bases. CDR1 and CDR2 (germline): ENHRY, SYGVKD. This CDR3 is built from 17 residues. J was trimmed by 3 bases and V by 5 bases; bases with no gene match: 12.